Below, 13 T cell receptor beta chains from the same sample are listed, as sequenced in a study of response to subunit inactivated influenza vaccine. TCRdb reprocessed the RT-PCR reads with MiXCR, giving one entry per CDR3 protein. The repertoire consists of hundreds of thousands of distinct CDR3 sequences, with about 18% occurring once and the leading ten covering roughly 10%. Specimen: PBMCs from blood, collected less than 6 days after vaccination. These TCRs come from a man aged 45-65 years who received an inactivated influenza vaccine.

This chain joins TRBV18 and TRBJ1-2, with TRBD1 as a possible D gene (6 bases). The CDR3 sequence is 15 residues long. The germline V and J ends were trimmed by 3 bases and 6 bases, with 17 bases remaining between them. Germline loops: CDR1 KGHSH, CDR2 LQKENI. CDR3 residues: CASSPGSQGQDGYTF. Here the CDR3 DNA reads TGTGCCAGCTCACCCGGGAGCCAGGGGCAGGATGGCTACACCTTC.

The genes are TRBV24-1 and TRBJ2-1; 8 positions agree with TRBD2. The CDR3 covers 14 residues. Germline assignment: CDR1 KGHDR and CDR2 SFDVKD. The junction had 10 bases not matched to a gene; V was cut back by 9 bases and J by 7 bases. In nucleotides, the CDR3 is TGTGCCACCGGGGATCGGCGGGGGGATAATGAGCAGTTCTTC. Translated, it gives CATGDRRGDNEQFF.

The CDR3 DNA reads TGTGCCAGCAGTTTTCTGGGACCTATTCTCCACTTT. Amino acids: CASSFLGPILHF. V gene TRBV12-3 or TRBV12-4 combines with J gene TRBJ1-6, with D possibly TRBD1 on 5 matching bases. CDR3 length: 12 residues. Trimming cost V 3 bases and J 16 bases, with 13 bases left between them.

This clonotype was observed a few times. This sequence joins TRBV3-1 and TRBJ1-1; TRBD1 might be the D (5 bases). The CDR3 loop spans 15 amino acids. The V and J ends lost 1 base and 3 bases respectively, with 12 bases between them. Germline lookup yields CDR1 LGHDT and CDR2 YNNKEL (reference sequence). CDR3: CASSQADRRYTEAFF. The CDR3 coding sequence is TGTGCCAGCAGCCAAGCAGACAGACGTTACACTGAAGCTTTCTTT.

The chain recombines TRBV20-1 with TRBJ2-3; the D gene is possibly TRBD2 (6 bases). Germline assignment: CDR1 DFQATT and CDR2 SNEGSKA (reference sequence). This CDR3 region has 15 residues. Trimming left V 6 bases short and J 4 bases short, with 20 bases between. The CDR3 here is CSAPLYGGVADTQYF. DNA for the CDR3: TGCAGTGCCCCCTTGTACGGGGGAGTCGCAGATACGCAGTATTTT.

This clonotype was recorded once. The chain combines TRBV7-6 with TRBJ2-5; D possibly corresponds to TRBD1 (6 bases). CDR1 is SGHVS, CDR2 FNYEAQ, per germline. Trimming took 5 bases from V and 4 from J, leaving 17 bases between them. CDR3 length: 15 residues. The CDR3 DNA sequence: TGTGCCAGCAGCGGCAACTGGGGGCGAGGAGAGACCCAGTACTTC. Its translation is CASSGNWGRGETQYF.

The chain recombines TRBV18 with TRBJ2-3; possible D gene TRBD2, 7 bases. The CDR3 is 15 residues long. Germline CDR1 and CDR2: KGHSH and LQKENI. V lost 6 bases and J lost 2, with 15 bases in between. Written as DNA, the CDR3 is TGTGCCAGCTCCCGCGGGGGCCCCACCACAGATACGCAGTATTTT. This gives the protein CASSRGGPTTDTQYF.

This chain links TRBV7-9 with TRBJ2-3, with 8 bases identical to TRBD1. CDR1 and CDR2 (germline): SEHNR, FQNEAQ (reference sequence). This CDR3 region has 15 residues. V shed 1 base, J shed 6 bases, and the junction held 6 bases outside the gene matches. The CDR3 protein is CASSLGDRFYDTQYF. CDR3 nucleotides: TGTGCCAGCAGCTTAGGGGACAGGTTCTATGATACGCAGTATTTT.

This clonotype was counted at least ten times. The DNA for the CDR3 is TGCGCCAGCAGCCAAGATTTCGGAGCGGGAGCAGATACGCAGTATTTT. This gives the protein CASSQDFGAGADTQYF. The rearrangement links TRBV4-3 to TRBJ2-3; 8 bases agree with TRBD2. The CDR3 totals 16 residues. With 0 bases clipped from V and 4 bases from J, the junction kept 6 bases outside the gene matches. Germline CDR1 and CDR2: LGHNA and YSLEER.

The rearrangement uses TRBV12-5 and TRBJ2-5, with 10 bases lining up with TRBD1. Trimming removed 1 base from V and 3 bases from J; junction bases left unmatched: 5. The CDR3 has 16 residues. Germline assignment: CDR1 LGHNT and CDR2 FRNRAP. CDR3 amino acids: CASGLGKGTGEETQYF. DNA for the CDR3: TGTGCTAGTGGTTTGGGAAAGGGGACAGGGGAAGAGACCCAGTACTTC.

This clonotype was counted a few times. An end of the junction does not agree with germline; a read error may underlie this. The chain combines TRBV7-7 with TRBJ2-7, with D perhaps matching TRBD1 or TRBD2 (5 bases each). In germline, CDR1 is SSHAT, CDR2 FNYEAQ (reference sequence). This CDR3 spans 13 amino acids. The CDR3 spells CASSLGVGEEQYF. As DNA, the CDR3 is TGTGCTAGCAGCTTAGGGGTTGGGGAGGAGCAGTACTTC. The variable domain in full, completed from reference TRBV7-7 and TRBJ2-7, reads GAGVSQSPRYKVTKRGQDVTLRCDPISSHATLYWYQQALGQGPEFLTYFNYEAQPDKSGLPSDRFSAERPEGSISTLTIQRTEQRDSAMYRCASSLGVGEEQYFGPGTRLTVT.

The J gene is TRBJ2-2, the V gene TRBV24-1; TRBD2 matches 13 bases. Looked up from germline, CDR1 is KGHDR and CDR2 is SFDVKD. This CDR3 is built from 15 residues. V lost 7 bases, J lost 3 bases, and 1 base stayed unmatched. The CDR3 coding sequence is TGTGCCACCAGGGGGACTAGCGGGGACACCGGGGAGCTGTTTTTT. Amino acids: CATRGTSGDTGELFF.

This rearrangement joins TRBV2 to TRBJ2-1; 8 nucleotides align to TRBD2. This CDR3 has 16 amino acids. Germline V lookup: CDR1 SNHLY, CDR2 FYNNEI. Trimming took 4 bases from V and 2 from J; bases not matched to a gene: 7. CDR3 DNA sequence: TGTGCCAGCAGTGTTAGTAGCGGGACGCCCTACAATGAGCAGTTCTTC. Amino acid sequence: CASSVSSGTPYNEQFF.